A selection of T cell receptor beta chains follows, all from one sample in a study of blood T cell repertoires in COVID-19. Sequencing used immunoSEQ multiplex PCR; TCRdb keeps in-frame clones, though not all of them. The table includes 330,000 or so clones, roughly 87% detected once. Material: peripheral blood. The receptors stem from a woman in her sixties or seventies with COVID-19, enrolled during active disease. Each CDR3 is given with its conserved first and last residue. The D gene is left open where the match is weak. A row's size may be missing; if present it is once, few, many or a size class.

d_call clone_size j_call v_call cdr3_aa cdr3_nt
- - TRBJ2-7 TRBV5-1 CASSPRGGSTYEQYF TGCGCCAGCAGCCCGAGGGGGGGCTCCACGTACGAGCAGTACTTC
- - TRBJ1-3 TRBV5-1 CASSLEGRGISGNTIYF TGCGCCAGCAGCTTGGAAGGTCGGGGGATCTCTGGAAACACCATATATTTT
- - TRBJ1-2 TRBV6-6 CASSPDSNYGYTF TGTGCCAGCAGTCCGGACAGTAACTATGGCTACACCTTC
- - TRBJ2-1 TRBV7-9 CASSFMVGSNEQFF TGTGCCAGCAGCTTTATGGTCGGTAGCAATGAGCAGTTCTTC
- - TRBJ2-5 TRBV11-2 CASSNGETQYF TGTGCCAGCAGCAACGGGGAGACCCAGTACTTC
- - TRBJ1-1 TRBV19 CASSLRAGATEAFF TGTGCCAGTAGTCTCCGTGCGGGTGCCACTGAAGCTTTCTTT
TRBD2 once TRBJ2-3 TRBV6-5 CASRGAGGGTDTQYF TGTGCCAGCAGGGGAGCGGGGGGTGGCACAGATACGCAGTATTTT
- once TRBJ2-1 TRBV18 CASSPSIASSYNEQFF TGTGCCAGCTCACCCTCGATAGCCAGCTCCTACAATGAGCAGTTCTTC
TRBD2 once TRBJ2-6 TRBV5-4 CASSGGGRAGANVLTF TGTGCCAGCAGCGGCGGGGGGAGGGCGGGGGCCAACGTCCTGACTTTC
- - TRBJ1-2 TRBV5-4 CASSYGQDYGYTF TGTGCCAGCAGCTACGGACAAGACTATGGCTACACCTTC
TRBD1 - TRBJ2-4 TRBV19 CASSISPPSGQLAKNIQYF TGTGCCAGTAGTATATCGCCACCCTCGGGACAGTTAGCCAAAAACATTCAGTACTTC
TRBD2 once TRBJ2-3 TRBV7-3 CASSLLAGLTDTQYF TGTGCCAGCAGCTTACTAGCGGGGTTGACAGATACGCAGTATTTT
TRBD1 - TRBJ1-4 TRBV28 CASSSLLRTGGEEKLFF TGTGCCAGCAGTTCACTCCTCCGGACAGGGGGTGAGGAAAAACTGTTTTTT
- - TRBJ1-1 TRBV11-2 CASSLVQVVNTEAFF TGTGCCAGCAGCTTAGTTCAAGTAGTGAACACTGAAGCTTTCTTT
- - TRBJ2-3 TRBV5-8 CASSRAAGDSDTQYF TGTGCCAGCAGCCGGGCGGCAGGGGATTCGGATACGCAGTATTTT
TRBD1 - TRBJ2-1 TRBV24-1 CATSDPGQTNEQFF TGTGCCACCAGTGATCCGGGACAGACCAATGAGCAGTTCTTC
- - TRBJ1-2 TRBV6-5 CASKYSYGYTF TGTGCCAGCAAGTACAGCTATGGCTACACCTTC
TRBD1 - TRBJ1-5 TRBV5-1 CASSEGQGNQPQHF TGCGCCAGCAGCGAGGGACAGGGTAATCAGCCCCAGCATTTT
- - TRBJ2-7 TRBV11-2 CASSSGLGSEQYF TGTGCCAGCAGCTCAGGACTTGGGAGCGAGCAGTACTTC
- once TRBJ2-6 TRBV28 CASSLLYSGANVLTF TGTGCCAGCAGTTTATTGTACTCTGGGGCCAACGTCCTGACTTTC
- few TRBJ1-3 TRBV2 CASSNRALGTGNTIYF TGTGCCAGCAGCAACAGGGCTTTGGGGACTGGAAACACCATATATTTT
TRBD1 once TRBJ2-1 TRBV9 CASNPRDRGLSSYNEQFF TGTGCCAGCAACCCCCGGGACAGGGGGCTTTCCTCCTACAATGAGCAGTTCTTC
TRBD1 - TRBJ1-2 TRBV19 CASSIDRGRDYGYTF TGTGCCAGTAGTATAGACAGGGGGCGCGACTATGGCTACACCTTC